These T cell receptor beta chains were read from a single sample in a study of cytomegalovirus exposure and HLA in healthy donors. Repertoires were generated with immunoSEQ multiplex PCR, while TCRdb's copy carries only in-frame clones and drops some. This table has fewer than 200,000 clones, roughly 89% appearing once. The sample comprised PBMCs. All receptors come from a man between 18 and 35 years old in good health and CMV-seropositive. Each CDR3 is given with its conserved first and last residue. The D gene is left open where the match is weak. A row's size may be missing; if present it is once, few, many or a size class.

>TRBD2|-|TRBV5-1|TRBJ2-6
TGCGACAGCAGCTCCACGACTAGCGGGAGGGCTGGGGCCAACGTCCTGACTTTC
CDSSSTTSGRAGANVLTF
>TRBD2|-|TRBV11-2|TRBJ2-3
TGTGCCAGCAGCTTAGTACCCCGTAGACTAGCGGGAGTGACAGATACGCAGTATTTT
CASSLVPRRLAGVTDTQYF
>-|few|TRBV6-6|TRBJ1-5
TGTGCCAGCAGTTACTCGGTCAGGGGACAGCCCCAGCATTTT
CASSYSVRGQPQHF
>-|-|TRBV2|TRBJ2-1
TGTGCCAGCAGTCTGAATGAGCAGTTCTTC
CASSLNEQFF
>TRBD1|-|TRBV7-9|TRBJ1-4
TGTGCCAGCAGCCGGGACAGCGCCTCTAATGAAAAACTGTTTTTT
CASSRDSASNEKLFF
>-|-|TRBV9|TRBJ2-5
TGTGCCAGCAGCTCCGAAGGGAGCCCAGAGACCCAGTACTTC
CASSSEGSPETQYF
>-|-|TRBV6-1|TRBJ2-2
TGTGCCAGCATAGGGTCTAGCGACAACACCGGGGAGCTGTTTTTT
CASIGSSDNTGELFF
>TRBD1|-|TRBV6-6|TRBJ1-1
TGTGCCAGCAGGAGCAAAGGGGGCACTAAGAACACTGAAGCTTTCTTT
CASRSKGGTKNTEAFF
>TRBD1|-|TRBV27|TRBJ2-1
TGTGCCAGCAGTTGGACAGGCTCCTACAATGAGCAGTTCTTC
CASSWTGSYNEQFF
>-|-|TRBV9|TRBJ2-7
TGTGCCAGCAGCGTAGGACTAGGGAGCTCCTACGAGCAGTACTTC
CASSVGLGSSYEQYF
>TRBD2|-|TRBV7-3|TRBJ2-2
TGTGCCAGCAGCCCATGGACTAGTTTCAACACCGGGGAGCTGTTTTTT
CASSPWTSFNTGELFF
>TRBD1|-|TRBV19|TRBJ2-1
TGTGCCAGTAGTATAGCTCGCGGGGACAGGGGTCGGAATGAGCAGTTCTTC
CASSIARGDRGRNEQFF
>-|once|TRBV2|TRBJ2-6
TGTGCCAGCAGTCCAACAGGGAGGGCTGGGGCCAACGTCCTGACTTTC
CASSPTGRAGANVLTF
>TRBD1|-|TRBV28|TRBJ1-5
TGTGCCAGCAGTACTCCGGGACAGCCCAATCAGCCCCAGCATTTT
CASSTPGQPNQPQHF
>TRBD1|once|TRBV19|TRBJ2-4
TGTGCCAGTAGTATAACAGGACAGGGGGGTCTAGCCAAAAACATTCAGTACTTC
CASSITGQGGLAKNIQYF
>-|once|TRBV15|TRBJ1-1
TGTGCCACCAGCAGAGTGCCAGGGGCGAACACTGAAGCTTTCTTT
CATSRVPGANTEAFF
>TRBD1|-|TRBV18|TRBJ1-2
TGTGCCAGCTCACCGGCCGGACAGGGGGTGGCTGGCTACACCTTC
CASSPAGQGVAGYTF
>-|-|TRBV27|TRBJ2-2
TGTGCCAGCAGTTTGTATTTGGGCGTCGGGGAGCTGTTTTTT
CASSLYLGVGELFF
>TRBD1|-|TRBV6-5|TRBJ2-1
TGTGCCAGCAAAGCAGGGACAGGGGCCGACAATGAGCAGTTCTTC
CASKAGTGADNEQFF
>TRBD2|once|TRBV9|TRBJ2-3
TGTGCCAGCAGCGTATTTAGGGGCGGGAGGACCAGCACAGATACGCAGTATTTT
CASSVFRGGRTSTDTQYF
>-|-|TRBV6-1|TRBJ1-1
TGTGCCAGCAGTACGAAATTATTAGGCAGGGCTGAAGCTTTCTTT
CASSTKLLGRAEAFF
>TRBD1|-|TRBV5-1|TRBJ1-4
TGCGCCAGCAGCATAACTTCCGGGACAGAGAGAAAACTGTTTTTT
CASSITSGTERKLFF
>TRBD2|-|TRBV14|TRBJ2-1
TGTGCCAGCAGCCGACCGGGGACTAGCGGGAGAGCGTCCTACAATGAGCAGTTCTTC
CASSRPGTSGRASYNEQFF
>TRBD1|-|TRBV28|TRBJ1-2
TGTGCCAGCAGTTCGGGACAGCTTCGTGGCTACACCTTC
CASSSGQLRGYTF
>-|-|TRBV5-1|TRBJ2-3
TGCGCCAGCAGCTTGTCCCTAGAAGATACGCAGTATTTT
CASSLSLEDTQYF
>-|few|TRBV11-2|TRBJ2-1
TGTGCCAGCAGCTTACAGGGTTACAATGAGCAGTTCTTC
CASSLQGYNEQFF
>TRBD1|-|TRBV5-1|TRBJ2-1
TGCGCCAGCAGGACGGGACAGTCCTACAATGAGCAGTTCTTC
CASRTGQSYNEQFF
>-|-|TRBV2|TRBJ2-3
TGTGCCAGCCGTGGGGACGGGAGTGGGCGCACAGATACGCAGTATTTT
CASRGDGSGRTDTQYF
>TRBD2|-|TRBV4-1|TRBJ2-7
TGCGCCAGCAGCCCGAGCGGGACGGCACCCTACGAGCAGTACTTC
CASSPSGTAPYEQYF
>-|-|TRBV7-8|TRBJ1-5
TGTGCCAGCAGCTTCTCGACAGACAGCAATCAGCCCCAGCATTTT
CASSFSTDSNQPQHF
>TRBD1|-|TRBV4-1|TRBJ2-2
TGCGCCAGCAGCCCTGGACAGGGGTACACCGGGGAGCTGTTTTTT
CASSPGQGYTGELFF
>-|once|TRBV11-3|TRBJ2-7
TGTGCCAGCAGCGCACGGGGTTACGAGCAGTACTTC
CASSARGYEQYF
>-|-|TRBV6-6|TRBJ2-7
TGTGCCAGCAGTACCACATACGAGCAGTACTTC
CASSTTYEQYF
>-|-|TRBV27|TRBJ2-3
TGTGCCAGCACAGGGTACGCGGATACGCAGTATTTT
CASTGYADTQYF
>TRBD2|once|TRBV4-1|TRBJ2-3
TGCGCCAGCAGCCAAGTGGGAGCGGGAGCAGATACGCAGTATTTT
CASSQVGAGADTQYF
>TRBD2|-|TRBV25-1|TRBJ2-1
TGTGCCAGCAGTGATCATCGTGGAGCGGGACCCTACAATGAGCAGTTCTTC
CASSDHRGAGPYNEQFF
>TRBD1|-|TRBV6-5|TRBJ1-2
TGTGCCAGCAGTACGGGACAGGGGCTCGTCGGCTACACCTTC
CASSTGQGLVGYTF
>TRBD1|few|TRBV27|TRBJ2-7
TGTGCCAGCAGTTCCCGGACAGGGTCAAACGAGCAGTACTTC
CASSSRTGSNEQYF
>TRBD1|-|TRBV27|TRBJ2-7
TGTGCCAGCATGACGACAGGGCCCTCCTACGAGCAGTACTTC
CASMTTGPSYEQYF
>TRBD2|-|TRBV28|TRBJ2-4
TGTGCCAGCAGTCCCATGACAGCCTCCCTACTAGCGGGTGAAAACATTCAGTACTTC
CASSPMTASLLAGENIQYF
>-|-|TRBV7-8|TRBJ2-2
TGTGCCAGCAGCTTACCCAGGGCAGGCCTGAACACCGGGGAGCTGTTTTTT
CASSLPRAGLNTGELFF
>TRBD1|-|TRBV7-6|TRBJ2-1
TGTGCCAGCAGCTTAGTAGTCTGGACAGGGGGCAGCTCCTACAATGAGCAGTTCTTC
CASSLVVWTGGSSYNEQFF
>-|-|TRBV28|TRBJ1-5
TGTGCCAGCAATTCACCCGGGGGGTTCAATCAGCCCCAGCATTTT
CASNSPGGFNQPQHF
>-|once|TRBV2|TRBJ2-7
TGTGCCAGCAGTGGTAGTCCCTACGAGCAGTACTTC
CASSGSPYEQYF
>TRBD1|-|TRBV11-3|TRBJ2-1
TGTGCCAGCAGCGACCGGGACAGAGGATACAATGAGCAGTTCTTC
CASSDRDRGYNEQFF
>TRBD1|-|TRBV11-3|TRBJ2-3
TGTGCCAGCAGCATGGGGACAGCCACCGGTACGCAGTATTTT
CASSMGTATGTQYF
>-|-|TRBV2|TRBJ1-1
TGTGCCACCCAGCAAACTTCCGGGATGGGGGCTTTCTTT
CATQQTSGMGAFF
>TRBD2|-|TRBV10-3|TRBJ2-7
TGTGCCATCGGGCCCCTAGCGGGAGGACCTTACGAGCAGTACTTC
CAIGPLAGGPYEQYF
>TRBD2|-|TRBV5-1|TRBJ2-3
TGCGCCAGCAGCTTGGGGTCTAGCGGGTCTAGCACAGATACGCAGTATTTT
CASSLGSSGSSTDTQYF